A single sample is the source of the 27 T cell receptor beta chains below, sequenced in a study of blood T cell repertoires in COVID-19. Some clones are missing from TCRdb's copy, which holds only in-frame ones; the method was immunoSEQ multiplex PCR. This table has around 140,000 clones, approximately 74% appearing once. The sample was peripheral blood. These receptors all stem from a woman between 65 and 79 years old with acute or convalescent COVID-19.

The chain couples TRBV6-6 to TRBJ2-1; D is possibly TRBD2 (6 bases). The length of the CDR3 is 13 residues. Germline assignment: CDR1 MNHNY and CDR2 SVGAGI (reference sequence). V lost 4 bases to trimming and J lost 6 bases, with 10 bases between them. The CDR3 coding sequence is TGTGCCAGCAGTTTTGGGACTTTCAATGAGCAGTTCTTC. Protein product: CASSFGTFNEQFF.

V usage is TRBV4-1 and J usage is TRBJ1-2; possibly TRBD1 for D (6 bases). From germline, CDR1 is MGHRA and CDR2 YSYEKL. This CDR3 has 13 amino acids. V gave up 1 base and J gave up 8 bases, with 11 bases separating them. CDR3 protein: CASSQAGRGGYTF. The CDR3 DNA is TGCGCCAGCAGCCAAGCCGGCAGGGGCGGCTACACCTTC.

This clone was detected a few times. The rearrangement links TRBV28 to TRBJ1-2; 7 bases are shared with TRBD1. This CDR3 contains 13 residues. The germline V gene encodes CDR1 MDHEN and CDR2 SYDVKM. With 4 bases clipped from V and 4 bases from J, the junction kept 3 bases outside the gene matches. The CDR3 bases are TGTGCCAGCAGTTCGACAGGGCCCTATGGCTACACCTTC. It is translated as CASSSTGPYGYTF.

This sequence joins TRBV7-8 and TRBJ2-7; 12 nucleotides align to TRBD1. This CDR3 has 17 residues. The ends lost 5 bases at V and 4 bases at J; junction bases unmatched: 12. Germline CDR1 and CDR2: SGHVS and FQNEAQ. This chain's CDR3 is CASSTRSGTGGRYEQYF. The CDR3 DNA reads TGTGCCAGCAGCACCCGGTCCGGGACAGGGGGCCGGTACGAGCAGTACTTC. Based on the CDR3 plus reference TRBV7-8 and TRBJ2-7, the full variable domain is GAGVSQSPRYKVAKRGQDVALRCDPISGHVSLFWYQQALGQGPEFLTYFQNEAQLDKSGLPSDRFFAERPEGSVSTLKIQRTQQEDSAVYLCASSTRSGTGGRYEQYFGPGTRLTVT.

The CDR3 loop is CASSVGDTPPQHF. The DNA for the CDR3 is TGTGCCAGCAGCGTAGGAGATACCCCGCCCCAGCATTTT. V is TRBV9 and J is TRBJ1-5; D remains ambiguous. Trimming left V 0 bases short and J 9 bases short, with 10 bases between. The CDR3 totals 13 residues. Germline V gene sequence: CDR1 SGDLS, CDR2 YYNGEE.

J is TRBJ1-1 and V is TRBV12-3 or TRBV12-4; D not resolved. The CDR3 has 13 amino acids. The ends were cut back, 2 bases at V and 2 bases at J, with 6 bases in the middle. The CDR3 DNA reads TGTGCCAGCAGTTTAAGAGAAAACACTGAAGCTTTCTTT. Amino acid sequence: CASSLRENTEAFF.

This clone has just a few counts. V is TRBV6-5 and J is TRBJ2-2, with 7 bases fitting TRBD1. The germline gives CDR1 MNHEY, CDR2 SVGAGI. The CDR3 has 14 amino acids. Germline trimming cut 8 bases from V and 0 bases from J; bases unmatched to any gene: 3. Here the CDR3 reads CASPGTANTGELFF. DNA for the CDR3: TGTGCCAGCCCCGGGACAGCGAACACCGGGGAGCTGTTTTTT.

The chain's CDR3 is CASSTGQSGTGELFF. The CDR3 DNA is TGCGCCAGCAGCACCGGACAGTCGGGCACCGGGGAGCTGTTTTTT. This chain uses TRBV5-1 with TRBJ2-2; perhaps TRBD1 as D (6 bases). The ends were cut back, 4 bases at V and 4 bases at J, with 14 bases in the middle. CDR3 length equals 15 residues. The germline CDR1 and CDR2 sequences are SGHRS and YFSETQ.

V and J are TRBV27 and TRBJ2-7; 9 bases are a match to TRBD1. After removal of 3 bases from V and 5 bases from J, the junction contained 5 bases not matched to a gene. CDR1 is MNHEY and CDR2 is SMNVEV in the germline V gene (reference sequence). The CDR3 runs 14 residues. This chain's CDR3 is CASSFRTGVHEQYF. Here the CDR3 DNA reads TGTGCCAGCAGTTTCCGGACAGGGGTCCACGAGCAGTACTTC.

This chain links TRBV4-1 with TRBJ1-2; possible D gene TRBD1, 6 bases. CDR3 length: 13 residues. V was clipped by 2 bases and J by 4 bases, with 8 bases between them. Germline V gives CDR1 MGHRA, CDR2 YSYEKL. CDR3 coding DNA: TGCGCCAGCAGCCAACAGGGGACCTATGGCTACACCTTC. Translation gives CASSQQGTYGYTF.

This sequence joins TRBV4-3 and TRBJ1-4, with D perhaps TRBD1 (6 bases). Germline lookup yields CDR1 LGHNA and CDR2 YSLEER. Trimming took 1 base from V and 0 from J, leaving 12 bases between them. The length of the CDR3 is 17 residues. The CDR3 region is CASSQGWGPATNEKLFF. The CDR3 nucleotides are TGCGCCAGCAGCCAAGGTTGGGGGCCTGCAACTAATGAAAAACTGTTTTTT.

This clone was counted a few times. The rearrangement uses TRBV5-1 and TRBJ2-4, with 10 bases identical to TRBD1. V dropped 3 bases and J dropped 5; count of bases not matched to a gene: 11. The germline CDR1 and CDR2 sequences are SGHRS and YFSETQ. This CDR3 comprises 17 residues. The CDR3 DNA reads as TGCGCCAGCAGCTCTGGGACTACGACAGGGGGCGAAAACATTCAGTACTTC. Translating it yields CASSSGTTTGGENIQYF.

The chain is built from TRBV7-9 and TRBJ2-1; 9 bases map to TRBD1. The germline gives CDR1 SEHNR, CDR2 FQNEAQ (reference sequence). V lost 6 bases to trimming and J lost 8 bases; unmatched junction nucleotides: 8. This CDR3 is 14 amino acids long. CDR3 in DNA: TGTGCCAGCAGTCCGGGACAGGGTTTAGATGAGCAGTTCTTC. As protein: CASSPGQGLDEQFF.

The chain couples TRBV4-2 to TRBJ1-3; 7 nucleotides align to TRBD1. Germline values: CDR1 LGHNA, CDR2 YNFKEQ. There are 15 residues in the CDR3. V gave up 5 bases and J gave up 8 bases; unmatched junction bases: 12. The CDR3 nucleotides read TGTGCCAGCAGCTTCGACAGGGCCTCAGGTTACACCATATATTTT. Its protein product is CASSFDRASGYTIYF.

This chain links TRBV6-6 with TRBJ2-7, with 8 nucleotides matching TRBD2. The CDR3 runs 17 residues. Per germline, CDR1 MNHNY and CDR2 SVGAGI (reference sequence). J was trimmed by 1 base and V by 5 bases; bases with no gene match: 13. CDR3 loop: CASSLGEAGDLSYEQYF. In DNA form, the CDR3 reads TGTGCCAGCAGTCTAGGAGAAGCGGGAGATCTTTCCTACGAGCAGTACTTC.

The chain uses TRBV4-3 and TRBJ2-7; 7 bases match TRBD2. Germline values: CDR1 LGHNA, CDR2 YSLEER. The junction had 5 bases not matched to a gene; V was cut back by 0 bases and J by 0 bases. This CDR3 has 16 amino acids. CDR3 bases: TGCGCCAGCAGCCAAGATTTGGGGGGGAGCTCCTACGAGCAGTACTTC. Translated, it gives CASSQDLGGSSYEQYF.

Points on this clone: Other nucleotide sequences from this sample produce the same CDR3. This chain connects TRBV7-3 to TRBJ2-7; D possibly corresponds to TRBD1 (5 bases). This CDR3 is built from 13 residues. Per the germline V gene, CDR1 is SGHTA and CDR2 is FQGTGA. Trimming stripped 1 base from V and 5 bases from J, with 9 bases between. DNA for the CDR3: TGTGCCAGCAGCTTAAGGGGCAGGGACGAGCAGTACTTC. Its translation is CASSLRGRDEQYF.

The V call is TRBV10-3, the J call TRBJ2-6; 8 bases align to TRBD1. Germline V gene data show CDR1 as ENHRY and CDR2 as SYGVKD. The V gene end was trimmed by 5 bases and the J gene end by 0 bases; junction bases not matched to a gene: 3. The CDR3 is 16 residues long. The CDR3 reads CAISPDRASGANVLTF. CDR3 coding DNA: TGTGCCATCAGTCCGGACAGGGCCTCTGGGGCCAACGTCCTGACTTTC.

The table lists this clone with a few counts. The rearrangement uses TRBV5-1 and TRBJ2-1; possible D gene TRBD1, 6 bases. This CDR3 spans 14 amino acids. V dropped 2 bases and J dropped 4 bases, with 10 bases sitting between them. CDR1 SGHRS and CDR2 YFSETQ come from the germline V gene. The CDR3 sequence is CASSLQGTYNEQFF. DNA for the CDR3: TGCGCCAGCAGCTTACAAGGGACATACAATGAGCAGTTCTTC.

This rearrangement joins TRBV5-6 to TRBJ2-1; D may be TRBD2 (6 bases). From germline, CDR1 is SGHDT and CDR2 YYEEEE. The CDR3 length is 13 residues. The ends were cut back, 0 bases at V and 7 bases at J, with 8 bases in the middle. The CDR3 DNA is TGTGCCAGCAGCTTGGCCGGGGGAAATGAGCAGTTCTTC. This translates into CASSLAGGNEQFF.

DNA of the CDR3: TGTGCCAGCAGTAGATTGACTAGCGGAAACACAGATACGCAGTATTTT. This sequence encodes CASSRLTSGNTDTQYF. The chain uses TRBV11-2 and TRBJ2-3; 9 bases fit TRBD2. Looked up from germline, CDR1 is SGHAT and CDR2 is FQNNGV. With V trimmed by 6 bases and J by 2 bases, 9 bases remained unmatched. The CDR3 is 16 residues long.

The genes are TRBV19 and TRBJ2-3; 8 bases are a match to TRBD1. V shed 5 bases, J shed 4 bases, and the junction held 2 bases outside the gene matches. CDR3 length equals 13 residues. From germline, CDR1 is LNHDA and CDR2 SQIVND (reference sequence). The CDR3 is CASSRTGSDTQYF. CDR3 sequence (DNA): TGTGCCAGTAGTCGGACAGGGTCAGATACGCAGTATTTT.

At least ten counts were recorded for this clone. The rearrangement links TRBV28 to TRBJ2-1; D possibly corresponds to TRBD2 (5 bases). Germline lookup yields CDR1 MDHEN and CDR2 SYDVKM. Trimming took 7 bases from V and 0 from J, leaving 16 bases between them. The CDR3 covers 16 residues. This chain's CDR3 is CASTPLSTSSYNEQFF. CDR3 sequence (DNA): TGTGCCAGCACCCCATTAAGTACTAGCTCCTACAATGAGCAGTTCTTC.

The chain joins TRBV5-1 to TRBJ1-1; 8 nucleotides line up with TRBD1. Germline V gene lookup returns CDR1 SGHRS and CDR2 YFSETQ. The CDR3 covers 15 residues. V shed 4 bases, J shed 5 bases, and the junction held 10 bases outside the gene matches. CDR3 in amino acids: CASSTRTGPNTEAFF. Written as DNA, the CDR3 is TGCGCCAGCAGCACCCGGACAGGGCCGAATACTGAAGCTTTCTTT.

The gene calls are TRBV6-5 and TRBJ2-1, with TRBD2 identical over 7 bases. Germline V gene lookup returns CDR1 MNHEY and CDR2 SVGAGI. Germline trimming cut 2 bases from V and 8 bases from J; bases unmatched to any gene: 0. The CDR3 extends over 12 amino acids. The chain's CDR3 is CASSYGGDEQFF. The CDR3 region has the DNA TGTGCCAGCAGTTACGGGGGGGATGAGCAGTTCTTC.

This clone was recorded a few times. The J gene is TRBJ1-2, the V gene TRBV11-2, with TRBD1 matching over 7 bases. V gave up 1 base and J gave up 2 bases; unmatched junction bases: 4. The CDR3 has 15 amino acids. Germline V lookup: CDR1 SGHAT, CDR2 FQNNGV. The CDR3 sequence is CASSLAGQRNYGYTF. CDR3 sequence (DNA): TGTGCCAGCAGCTTAGCGGGACAGAGGAACTATGGCTACACCTTC. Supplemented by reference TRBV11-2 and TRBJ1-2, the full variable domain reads EAGVAQSPRYKIIEKRQSVAFWCNPISGHATLYWYQQILGQGPKLLIQFQNNGVVDDSQLPKDRFSAERLKGVDSTLKIQPAKLEDSAVYLCASSLAGQRNYGYTFGSGTRLTVV.

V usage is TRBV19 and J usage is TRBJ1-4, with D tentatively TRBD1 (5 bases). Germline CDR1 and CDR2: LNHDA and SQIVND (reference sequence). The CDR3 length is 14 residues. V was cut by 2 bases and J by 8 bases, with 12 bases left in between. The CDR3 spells CASSIQGGKEKLFF. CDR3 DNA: TGTGCCAGTAGTATACAGGGCGGGAAGGAAAAACTGTTTTTT.